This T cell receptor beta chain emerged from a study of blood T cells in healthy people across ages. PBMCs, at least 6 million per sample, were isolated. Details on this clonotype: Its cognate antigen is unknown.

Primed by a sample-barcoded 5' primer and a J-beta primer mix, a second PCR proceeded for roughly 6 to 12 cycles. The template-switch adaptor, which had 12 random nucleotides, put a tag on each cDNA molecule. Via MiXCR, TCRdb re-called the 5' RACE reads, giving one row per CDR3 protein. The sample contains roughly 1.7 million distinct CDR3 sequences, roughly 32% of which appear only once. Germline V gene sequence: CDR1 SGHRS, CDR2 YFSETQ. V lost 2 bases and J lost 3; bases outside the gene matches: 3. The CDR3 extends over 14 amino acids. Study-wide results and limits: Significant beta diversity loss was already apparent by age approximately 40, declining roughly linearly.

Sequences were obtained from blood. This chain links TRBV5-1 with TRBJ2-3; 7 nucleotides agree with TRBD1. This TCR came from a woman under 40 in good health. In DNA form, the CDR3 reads TGCGCCAGCAGCTTTGACAGGGAAACAGATACGCAGTATTTT. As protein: CASSFDRETDTQYF.